This T cell receptor beta chain emerged from a study of cytomegalovirus exposure and HLA in healthy donors. Study outcomes and limitations: Because they were indistinguishable, some V segments, including TRBV6-2 and TRBV6-3, were excluded.

All the people who gave samples were healthy bone marrow donors. The PCR ran on 60 Vbeta and 13 Jbeta primers. Here immunoSEQ multiplex PCR was the method, and the copy in TCRdb shows in-frame clones only, minus some. Counted here are some 130,000 clones, about three quarters occurring once; the ten biggest clones make up less than 1.5%. Germline values: CDR1 MRHNA, CDR2 SNTAGT. The CDR3 loop spans 16 amino acids. The V gene end was trimmed by 1 base and the J gene end by 2 bases; junction bases not matched to a gene: 4. In regard to this clone: Its specificity is not known.

Sequenced material: PBMCs. This sequence joins TRBV6-4 and TRBJ2-3; 9 bases align to TRBD1. This receptor was taken from a male donor in good health and CMV-seropositive. The CDR3: CASSDLGQGNTDTQYF. In nucleotides, the CDR3 is TGTGCCAGCAGTGACTTAGGACAGGGGAACACAGATACGCAGTATTTT.